Following are 28 T cell receptor beta chains from one sample sequenced in a study of shared clonotypes between healthy human individuals (dated by TCRdb to the early 2020s). The library relied on the immunoSEQ multiplex PCR assay. TCRdb took over this immuneACCESS table, retaining in-frame rearrangements with V and J assigned. Such tables are incomplete; in checked studies, under half of the missing clones stem from an unresolved V gene, and the remainder is unexplained. Recorded for this sample are under 750,000 clones; around 77% of them occurred a single time. Of the sample, about 1.8% is held by the ten largest clones. Sequencing was done on a sample of memory CD4+ T cells sorted from blood. Explained via the paper, the cell subset or site label denotes: CD45RA-negative fraction. These receptors originate from a woman under 40 in good health.

The chain carries TRBV7-2 and TRBJ1-1; a possible D gene is TRBD1 (5 bases). This CDR3 spans 15 amino acids. Looked up from germline, CDR1 is SGHTA and CDR2 is FQGNSA. V lost 2 bases and J 0 bases, leaving 10 bases between the germline ends. The CDR3: CASSLQGLMNTEAFF. Written as DNA, the CDR3 is TGTGCCAGCAGCTTACAGGGCCTCATGAACACTGAAGCTTTCTTT.

The sample holds a few counts of this clone. This sequence joins TRBV5-1 and TRBJ1-2; D not certain. The V and J ends lost 0 bases and 1 base respectively, with 4 bases between them. This CDR3 has 13 residues. The germline V gene encodes CDR1 SGHRS and CDR2 YFSETQ. The CDR3 region is CASSLADNYGYTF. Here the CDR3 DNA reads TGCGCCAGCAGCTTGGCAGATAACTATGGCTACACCTTC. The whole variable domain, filled in from reference TRBV5-1 and TRBJ1-2, reads KAGVTQTPRYLIKTRGQQVTLSCSPISGHRSVSWYQQTPGQGLQFLFEYFSETQRNKGNFPGRFSGRQFSNSRSEMNVSTLELGDSALYLCASSLADNYGYTFGSGTRLTVV.

V gene TRBV11-2 combines with J gene TRBJ2-7; 8 bases are a match to TRBD1. With 3 bases clipped from V and 12 bases from J, the junction kept 10 bases outside the gene matches. This CDR3 has 13 residues. Per the germline V gene, CDR1 is SGHAT and CDR2 is FQNNGV. The CDR3 DNA reads as TGTGCCAGCAGCTTCCAGGGGGCTAGCAGAATGTACTTC. Its protein is CASSFQGASRMYF.

This clone was detected only once. This chain uses TRBV5-6 with TRBJ1-2, with D uncertain. Looked up from germline, CDR1 is SGHDT and CDR2 is YYEEEE. This CDR3 region has 15 residues. V was shortened by 4 bases and J by 3 bases, with 16 bases between the two germline ends. The CDR3 reads CASSRGFLHDYGYTF. In DNA form, the CDR3 reads TGTGCCAGCAGCCGCGGGTTTTTACACGACTATGGCTACACCTTC.

This rearrangement joins TRBV7-3 to TRBJ2-6; 9 positions match TRBD2. The ends lost 6 bases at V and 0 bases at J; junction bases unmatched: 15. CDR1 and CDR2 (germline): SGHTA, FQGTGA. This CDR3 contains 20 residues. CDR3 amino acids: CASSLTPSGTSLSGANVLTF. The CDR3 DNA reads as TGTGCCAGCAGTTTGACCCCTTCCGGGACTAGCCTCTCTGGGGCCAACGTCCTGACTTTC.

This clone has a count of ten or more. The chain couples TRBV7-8 to TRBJ2-7; D may be TRBD1 (5 bases). The germline CDR1 and CDR2 sequences are SGHVS and FQNEAQ. The CDR3 runs 15 residues. Trimming removed 5 bases at V and 0 bases at J, with 14 bases between. The CDR3 nucleotides read TGTGCCAGCAGCCCAAGGGGTCCCTACTCCTACGAGCAGTACTTC. Its protein product is CASSPRGPYSYEQYF.

V and J are TRBV7-2 and TRBJ2-7, with 8 positions matching TRBD2. This CDR3 is built from 15 residues. Looked up from germline, CDR1 is SGHTA and CDR2 is FQGNSA. V dropped 5 bases and J dropped 6; count of bases not matched to a gene: 12. Here the CDR3 DNA reads TGTGCCAGCAGCCCCCTCTTATCGGCGGGAGGCGAGCAGTACTTC. Protein: CASSPLLSAGGEQYF.

The V gene is TRBV5-4, the J gene TRBJ1-2, with TRBD1 matching over 8 bases. Germline CDR1 and CDR2: SGHNT and YYREEE (reference sequence). This CDR3 is 16 amino acids long. V shed 0 bases and J 2 bases; nucleotides not matched to a gene: 6. The CDR3 here is CASSLAGGAGNYGYTF. The CDR3 bases are TGTGCCAGCAGCTTGGCAGGGGGCGCCGGGAACTATGGCTACACCTTC.

Concerning this clone: This sample includes further DNA sequences coding for the same CDR3. The chain is built from TRBV7-9 and TRBJ2-7; 8 bases align to TRBD1. V trimming: 6 bases; J trimming: 0 bases; junction bases outside the gene matches: 4. Germline lookup yields CDR1 SEHNR and CDR2 FQNEAQ (reference sequence). The CDR3 extends over 14 amino acids. Written as DNA, the CDR3 is TGTGCCAGCAGTCAACAGGGGGACTCCTACGAGCAGTACTTC. Protein sequence: CASSQQGDSYEQYF.

The chain couples TRBV4-1 to TRBJ2-7, with TRBD2 identical over 14 bases. The junction had 0 bases not matched to a gene; V was cut back by 1 base and J by 4 bases. Germline V gives CDR1 MGHRA, CDR2 YSYEKL. There are 15 residues in the CDR3. The CDR3 coding sequence is TGCGCCAGCAGCCAAGGGACTAGCGGGGGGTACGAGCAGTACTTC. Protein: CASSQGTSGGYEQYF.

This rearrangement joins TRBV18 to TRBJ2-5; 7 nucleotides align to TRBD2. Germline trimming cut 4 bases from V and 3 bases from J; bases unmatched to any gene: 5. Germline V gene sequence: CDR1 KGHSH, CDR2 LQKENI. This CDR3 region has 14 residues. The CDR3 loop is CASSQPGTKETQYF. DNA for the CDR3: TGTGCCAGCTCACAGCCCGGGACTAAAGAGACCCAGTACTTC.

The rearrangement uses TRBV5-4 and TRBJ2-5; TRBD2 is a possible D gene (6 bases). The CDR3 consists of 16 residues. V lost 5 bases and J lost 3, with 20 bases in between. Germline V gives CDR1 SGHNT, CDR2 YYREEE (reference sequence). The CDR3 sequence: CASRPQSGRGEETQYF. The CDR3, as DNA: TGTGCCAGCAGGCCCCAGTCCGGGAGAGGGGAAGAGACCCAGTACTTC.

The CDR3 sequence is CASGRDSPGDYGYTF. CDR3 DNA sequence: TGTGCCAGCGGAAGGGACTCCCCAGGGGACTATGGCTACACCTTC. The gene calls are TRBV6-1 and TRBJ1-2, with a weak D call TRBD1 (6 bases). The V end lost 8 bases, the J end lost 3 bases, and 19 bases lay between the germline ends. The length of the CDR3 is 15 residues. The germline CDR1 and CDR2 sequences are MNHNS and SASEGT.

The chain joins TRBV7-6 to TRBJ1-4, with a weak D call TRBD1 (6 bases). The V end lost 5 bases, the J end lost 6 bases, and 19 bases lay between the germline ends. The CDR3 is 16 amino acids. Germline lookup yields CDR1 SGHVS and CDR2 FNYEAQ. DNA for the CDR3: TGTGCCAGCAGCCCGCTGGGGGGCCGAGTCGATGAAAAACTGTTTTTT. Protein: CASSPLGGRVDEKLFF.

For this clone: An end of the junction does not agree with germline; a read error may underlie this. This chain joins TRBV2 and TRBJ2-5, with TRBD2 as a possible D gene (5 bases). The CDR3 consists of 14 residues. Germline V lookup: CDR1 SNHLY, CDR2 FYNNEI. The CDR3 DNA sequence: TGTGCCAGCAGTGATCCCATGATGGGAGAGTCCCAGTACTTC. This codes for CASSDPMMGESQYF.

Comment on this clone: Within the sample, other DNA sequences also encode this same CDR3. J is TRBJ1-1 and V is TRBV20-1; D not certain. This CDR3 has 11 amino acids. Germline V gives CDR1 DFQATT, CDR2 SNEGSKA (reference sequence). The V end was cut by 3 bases, the J end by 2 bases, with 4 bases between. The chain's CDR3 is CSASENTEAFF. The CDR3 nucleotides read TGCAGTGCTAGTGAAAACACTGAAGCTTTCTTT.

The J gene is TRBJ1-2, the V gene TRBV5-1; D might be TRBD1 (5 bases). The V end was cut by 1 base, the J end by 4 bases, with 17 bases between. CDR1 and CDR2 from the germline V gene are SGHRS and YFSETQ. This CDR3 region has 16 residues. CDR3 in DNA: TGCGCCAGCAGCTTGAGGGGAGGGTTAGACGGCTATGGCTACACCTTC. It yields the protein CASSLRGGLDGYGYTF.

Written as DNA, the CDR3 is TGTGCCATCAGTGAGCCCGGGACAGGTGTTAATGAGCAGTTCTTC. Translating it yields CAISEPGTGVNEQFF. The genes are TRBV10-3 and TRBJ2-1; 8 bases line up with TRBD1. Germline V gene lookup returns CDR1 ENHRY and CDR2 SYGVKD. V gave up 2 bases and J gave up 7 bases; unmatched junction bases: 7. CDR3 size: 15 residues.

The chain uses TRBV6-6 and TRBJ2-1; 9 nucleotides line up with TRBD2. The V and J ends lost 0 bases and 5 bases, in that order; junction bases with no gene match: 2. The CDR3 spans 15 residues. Germline values: CDR1 MNHNY, CDR2 SVGAGI (reference sequence). CDR3 bases: TGTGCCAGCAGTTACTCGACTAGCGGAAACAATGAGCAGTTCTTC. It yields the protein CASSYSTSGNNEQFF.

The CDR3 sequence: CASSVDFGSGYTF. CDR3 coding DNA: TGTGCCAGCAGTGTGGACTTCGGCTCTGGCTACACCTTC. The chain links TRBV6-4 to TRBJ1-2; D ambiguous. Trimming shortened V by 4 bases and J by 7 bases, and 13 bases separated the two germline ends. The CDR3 contains 13 residues. Germline CDR1 MRHNA, CDR2 SNTAGT.

The CDR3 loop reads CASSSRGRDTGELFF. For the CDR3, the DNA is TGTGCCAGCAGCTCCAGGGGCCGGGACACCGGGGAGCTGTTTTTT. The chain uses TRBV11-3 and TRBJ2-2, with a possible D match to TRBD1 (6 bases). CDR1 is SGHNT, CDR2 YENEEA, per germline. The germline V and J ends were trimmed by 4 bases and 3 bases, with 12 bases remaining between them. CDR3 length: 15 residues.

This chain connects TRBV18 to TRBJ1-4, with D unclear. V lost 7 bases to trimming and J lost 8 bases, with 11 bases between them. The CDR3 covers 12 residues. Per the germline V gene, CDR1 is KGHSH and CDR2 is LQKENI. The CDR3 is CASFTRPEKLFF. Here the CDR3 DNA reads TGTGCCAGCTTCACCAGACCAGAAAAACTGTTTTTT. The full variable domain, with the rest looked up from reference TRBV18 and TRBJ1-4, is NAGVMQNPRHLVRRRGQEARLRCSPMKGHSHVYWYRQLPEEGLKFMVYLQKENIIDESGMPKERFSAEFPKEGPSILRIQQVVRGDSAAYFCASFTRPEKLFFGSGTQLSVL.

This clone came up a few times. This sample also contains other DNA sequences that code for the same CDR3. The chain uses TRBV27 and TRBJ2-1, with 12 bases lining up with TRBD2. Germline CDR1 and CDR2: MNHEY and SMNVEV (reference sequence). V shed 5 bases and J 3 bases; nucleotides not matched to a gene: 5. The CDR3 consists of 16 residues. CDR3 sequence (DNA): TGTGCCAGCAGTCCCAAGACTAGCGGGAGCTACAATGAGCAGTTCTTC. Its translation: CASSPKTSGSYNEQFF.

V usage is TRBV29-1 and J usage is TRBJ2-7; perhaps TRBD1 as D (6 bases). The CDR3 loop spans 12 amino acids. Germline loops: CDR1 SQVTM, CDR2 ANQGSEA. V lost 1 base to trimming and J lost 2 bases, with 6 bases between them. CDR3 residues: CSVEGGPYEQYF. The CDR3 DNA is TGCAGCGTTGAAGGGGGGCCCTACGAGCAGTACTTC.

Comment on this clone: A read error is possible here, since a much larger clone lies one base away. The chain is built from TRBV5-5 and TRBJ1-1; D uncertain. Trimming removed 1 base at V and 0 bases at J, with 4 bases between. CDR3 length: 13 residues. The germline V gene has CDR1 SGHKS and CDR2 YYEKEE (reference sequence). In nucleotides, the CDR3 is TGTGCCAGCAGCTTGCGGGTGAACACTGAAGCTTTCTTT. Protein sequence: CASSLRVNTEAFF.

This clone was counted at least ten times. This sample also contains other DNA sequences that code for the same CDR3. The genes are TRBV5-1 and TRBJ2-1; 10 bases fit TRBD2. Germline V gene sequence: CDR1 SGHRS, CDR2 YFSETQ. The CDR3 spans 15 residues. V lost 4 bases to trimming and J lost 3 bases; unmatched junction nucleotides: 4. The CDR3 spells CASSLSSGGYNEQFF. DNA of the CDR3: TGCGCCAGCAGCCTTTCTAGCGGGGGCTACAATGAGCAGTTCTTC.

This clone occurred a few times. The chain has TRBV5-4 and TRBJ2-7; D may correspond to TRBD1 or TRBD2 (5 bases each). Trimming pared 0 bases from V and 4 bases from J, leaving 5 bases between. The germline V gene encodes CDR1 SGHNT and CDR2 YYREEE (reference sequence). The CDR3 consists of 12 residues. Here the CDR3 reads CASSLGGYEQYF. In nucleotides, the CDR3 is TGTGCCAGCAGCTTGGGGGGGTACGAGCAGTACTTC.

This chain joins TRBV28 and TRBJ2-1, with D possibly TRBD1 on 8 matching bases. V lost 3 bases to trimming and J lost 6 bases, with 15 bases between them. In germline, CDR1 is MDHEN, CDR2 SYDVKM. This CDR3 comprises 15 residues. CDR3 sequence (DNA): TGTGCCAGCAGTTTGACAGGGGTAGCGGGCAATGAGCAGTTCTTC. Protein sequence: CASSLTGVAGNEQFF. The complete variable domain, with remaining parts taken from reference TRBV28 and TRBJ2-1, reads DVKVTQSSRYLVKRTGEKVFLECVQDMDHENMFWYRQDPGLGLRLIYFSYDVKMKEKGDIPEGYSVSREKKERFSLILESASTNQTSMYLCASSLTGVAGNEQFFGPGTRLTVL.